The TCR beta chain described here comes from a study of blood T cell repertoires in COVID-19. At the level of the study: From the United States, Italy and Spain came samples of acute and convalescent COVID-19. In each case, the material was cDNA or gDNA derived from T cells, B-cell-depleted T cells, or PBMCs.

Original handling: Nucleated cell number was recorded as an estimate derived from reference gene primer amplification. The repertoire was sequenced with immunoSEQ multiplex PCR; TCRdb's copy has only in-frame clones and lacks some. V, J and clone size reflect that table, while D and trimming were determined from the DNA. The profile shows 250,000 to 300,000 clones, roughly 90% of them singletons. Sequencing was carried out using peripheral blood. The clonotype was recovered from a woman between 45 and 60 years old who had recovered from COVID-19.

The chain's CDR3 is CAWSYYRGSETQYF. The CDR3, as DNA: TGTGCCTGGAGTTACTACCGAGGGAGCGAGACCCAGTACTTC. V is TRBV30 and J is TRBJ2-5; TRBD2 might be the D (5 bases). Germline CDR1 reads GTSNPN; CDR2 reads SVGIG (reference sequence). V was pared by 2 bases and J by 5 bases, with 15 bases between. The CDR3 extends over 14 amino acids.